One T cell receptor (beta chain) is described in this entry. Its specificity is unknown. Trimming pared 0 bases from V and 12 bases from J, leaving 10 bases between. CDR1 and CDR2 from the germline V gene are SGHRS and YFSETQ. This CDR3 comprises 12 residues. The sample is drawn from a study of cytotoxic CD8 clonotypes in ibrutinib-treated CLL. Study results and caveats: Clonality correlated strongly with circulating CD8+ T cells and exceeded age-matched healthy donors at baseline. Having risen at ibrutinib response, clonality had fallen back toward baseline by progression.

A 1 in 200,000 to 1 in 1 million T cell depth was the sequencing target. Method: immunoSEQ multiplex PCR; TCRdb's copy keeps in-frame clones and lacks some. This table has approximately 200,000 clones, about two thirds appearing once. The sequence came from a human donor with chronic lymphocytic leukemia. This specimen consisted of PBMCs, obtained after 24 months of ibrutinib treatment. The V and J genes are TRBV5-1 and TRBJ2-1; unclear D gene. CDR3 coding DNA: TGCGCCAGCAGCTTGGATGGAGAAGTGCAGTTCTTC. Its protein is CASSLDGEVQFF.